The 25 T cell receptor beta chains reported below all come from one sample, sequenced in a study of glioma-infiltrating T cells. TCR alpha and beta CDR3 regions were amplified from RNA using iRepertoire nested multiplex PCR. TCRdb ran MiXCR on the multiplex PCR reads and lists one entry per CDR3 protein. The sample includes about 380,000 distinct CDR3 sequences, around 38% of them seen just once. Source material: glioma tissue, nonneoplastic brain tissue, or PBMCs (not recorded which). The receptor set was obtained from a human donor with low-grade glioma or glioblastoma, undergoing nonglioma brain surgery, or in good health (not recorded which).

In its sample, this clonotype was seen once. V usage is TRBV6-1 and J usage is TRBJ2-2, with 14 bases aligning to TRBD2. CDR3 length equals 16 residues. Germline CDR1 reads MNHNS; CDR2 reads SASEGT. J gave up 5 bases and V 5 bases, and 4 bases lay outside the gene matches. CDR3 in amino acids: CASSIGTSGSTGELFF. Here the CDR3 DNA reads TGTGCCAGCAGTATCGGGACTAGCGGGAGTACCGGGGAGCTGTTTTTT.

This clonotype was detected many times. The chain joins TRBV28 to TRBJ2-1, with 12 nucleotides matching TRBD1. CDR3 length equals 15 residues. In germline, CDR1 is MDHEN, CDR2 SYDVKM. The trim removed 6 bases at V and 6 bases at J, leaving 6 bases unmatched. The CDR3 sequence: CASRPGTGGGNEQFF. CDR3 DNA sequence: TGTGCCAGCAGGCCTGGGACAGGGGGCGGCAATGAGCAGTTCTTC.

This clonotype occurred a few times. CDR3 sequence: CASSRYFDRNTEAFF. Written as DNA, the CDR3 is TGCGCCAGCAGCCGGTATTTCGACAGGAACACTGAAGCTTTCTTT. The chain has TRBV4-3 and TRBJ1-1; a possible D gene is TRBD1 (5 bases). This CDR3 is built from 15 residues. Germline V lookup: CDR1 LGHNA, CDR2 YSLEER. V was pared by 4 bases and J by 1 base, with 13 bases between.

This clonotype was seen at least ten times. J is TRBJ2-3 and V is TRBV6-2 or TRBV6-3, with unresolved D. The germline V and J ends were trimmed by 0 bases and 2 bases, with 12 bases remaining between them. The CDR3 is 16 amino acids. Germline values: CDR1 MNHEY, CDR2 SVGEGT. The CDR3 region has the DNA TGTGCCAGCAGTTACTCGGTTAGAGACTCCACAGATACGCAGTATTTT. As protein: CASSYSVRDSTDTQYF.

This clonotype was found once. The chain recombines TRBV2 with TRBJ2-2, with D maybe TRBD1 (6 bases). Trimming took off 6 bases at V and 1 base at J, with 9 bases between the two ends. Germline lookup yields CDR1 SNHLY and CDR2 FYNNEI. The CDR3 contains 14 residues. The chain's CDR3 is CASRGHENTGELFF. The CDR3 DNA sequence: TGTGCCAGCAGGGGACACGAGAACACCGGGGAGCTGTTTTTT.

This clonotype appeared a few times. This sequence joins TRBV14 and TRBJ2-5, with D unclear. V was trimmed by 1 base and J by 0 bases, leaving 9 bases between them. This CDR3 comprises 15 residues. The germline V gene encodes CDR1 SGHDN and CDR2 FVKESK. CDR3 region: CASSQGAWYQETQYF. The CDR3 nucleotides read TGTGCCAGCAGCCAAGGAGCGTGGTACCAAGAGACCCAGTACTTC.

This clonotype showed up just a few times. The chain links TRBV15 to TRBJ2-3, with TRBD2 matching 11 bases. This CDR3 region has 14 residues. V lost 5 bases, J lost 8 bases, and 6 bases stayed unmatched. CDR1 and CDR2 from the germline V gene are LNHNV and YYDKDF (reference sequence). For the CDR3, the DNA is TGTGCCACCAGCCTAGCGGGAGGAGGCGGTACGCAGTATTTT. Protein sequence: CATSLAGGGGTQYF.

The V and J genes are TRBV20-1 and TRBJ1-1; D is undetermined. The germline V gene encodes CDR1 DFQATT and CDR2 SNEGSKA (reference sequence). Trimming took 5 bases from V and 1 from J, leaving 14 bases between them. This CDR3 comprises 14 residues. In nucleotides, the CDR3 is TGCAGTGCTCCGATCAAACAGACGAACACTGAAGCTTTCTTT. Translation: CSAPIKQTNTEAFF.

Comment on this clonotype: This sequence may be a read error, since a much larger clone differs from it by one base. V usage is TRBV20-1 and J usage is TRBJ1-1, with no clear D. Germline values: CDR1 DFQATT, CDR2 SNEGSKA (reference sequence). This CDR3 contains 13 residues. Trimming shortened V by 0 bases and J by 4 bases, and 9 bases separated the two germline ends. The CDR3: CSARDRKSTEAFF. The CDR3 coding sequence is TGCAGTGCTAGAGATCGGAAGAGCACTGAAGCTTTCTTT.

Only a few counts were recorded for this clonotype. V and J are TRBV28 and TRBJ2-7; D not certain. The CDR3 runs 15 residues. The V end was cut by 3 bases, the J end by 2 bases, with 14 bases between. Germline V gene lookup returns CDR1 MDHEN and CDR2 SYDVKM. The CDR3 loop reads CASSFGQFLPYEQYF. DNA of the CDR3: TGTGCCAGCAGTTTTGGTCAATTCCTTCCCTACGAGCAGTACTTC.

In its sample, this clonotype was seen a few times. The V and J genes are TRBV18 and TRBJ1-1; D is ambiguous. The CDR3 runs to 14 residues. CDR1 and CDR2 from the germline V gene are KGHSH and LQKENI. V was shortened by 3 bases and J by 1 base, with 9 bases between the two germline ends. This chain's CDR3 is CASSPLGPNTEAFF. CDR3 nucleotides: TGTGCCAGCTCACCGCTGGGCCCGAACACTGAAGCTTTCTTT.

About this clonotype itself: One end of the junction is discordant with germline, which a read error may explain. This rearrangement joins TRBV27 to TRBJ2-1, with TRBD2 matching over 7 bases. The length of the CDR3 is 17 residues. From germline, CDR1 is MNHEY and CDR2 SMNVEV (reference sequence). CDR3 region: CASSHRRAGEGYNEQLF. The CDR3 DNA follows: TGTGCCAGCAGTCATAGGAGGGCGGGAGAAGGTTACAATGAGCAGCTCTTC.

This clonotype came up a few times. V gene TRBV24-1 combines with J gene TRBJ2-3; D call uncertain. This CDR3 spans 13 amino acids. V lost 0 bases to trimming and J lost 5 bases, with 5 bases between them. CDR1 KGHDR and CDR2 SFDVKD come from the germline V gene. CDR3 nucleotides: TGTGCCACCAGTGATTTGGGGGTAGATACGCAGTATTTT. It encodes CATSDLGVDTQYF.

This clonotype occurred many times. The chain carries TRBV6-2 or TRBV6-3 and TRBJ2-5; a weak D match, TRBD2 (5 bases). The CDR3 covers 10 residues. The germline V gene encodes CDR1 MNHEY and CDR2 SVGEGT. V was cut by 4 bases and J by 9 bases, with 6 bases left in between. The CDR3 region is CASSSEAQYF. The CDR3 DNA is TGTGCCAGCAGTTCGGAGGCCCAGTACTTC.

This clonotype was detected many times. In nucleotides, the CDR3 is TGCAGTGCTACCGGGACGGACTCCTACGAGCAGTACTTC. Encoded protein: CSATGTDSYEQYF. The gene calls are TRBV20-1 and TRBJ2-7; D possibly matches TRBD1 or TRBD2 (5 bases each). The V end was cut by 4 bases, the J end by 0 bases, with 10 bases between. The germline gives CDR1 DFQATT, CDR2 SNEGSKA (reference sequence). This CDR3 region has 13 residues.

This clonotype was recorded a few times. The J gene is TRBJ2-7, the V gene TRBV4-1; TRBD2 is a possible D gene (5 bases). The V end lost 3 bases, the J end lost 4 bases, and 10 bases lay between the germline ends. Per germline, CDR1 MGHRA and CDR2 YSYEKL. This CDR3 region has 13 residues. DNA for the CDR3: TGCGCCAGCAGCCAGCGGGTCCGGTACGAGCAGTACTTC. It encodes CASSQRVRYEQYF.

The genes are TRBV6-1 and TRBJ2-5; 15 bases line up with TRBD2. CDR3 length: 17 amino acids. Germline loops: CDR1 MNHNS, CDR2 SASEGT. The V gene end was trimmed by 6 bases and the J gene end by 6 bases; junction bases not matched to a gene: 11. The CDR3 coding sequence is TGTGCCAGCAGCCTTGGACTAGCGGGAGGGAGCGGGAAGACCCAGTACTTC. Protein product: CASSLGLAGGSGKTQYF.

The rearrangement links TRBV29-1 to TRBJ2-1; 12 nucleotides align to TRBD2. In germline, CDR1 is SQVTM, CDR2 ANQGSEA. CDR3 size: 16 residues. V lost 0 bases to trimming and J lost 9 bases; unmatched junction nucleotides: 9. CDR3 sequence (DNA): TGCAGCGTTGAAGATCCACGGACTAGCGGGATAAGTGAGCAGTTCTTC. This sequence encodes CSVEDPRTSGISEQFF.

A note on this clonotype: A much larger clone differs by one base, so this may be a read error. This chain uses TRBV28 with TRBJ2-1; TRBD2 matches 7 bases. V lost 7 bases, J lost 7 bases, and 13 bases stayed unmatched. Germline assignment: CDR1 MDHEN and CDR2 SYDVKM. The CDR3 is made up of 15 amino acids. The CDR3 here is CASTNPRGGTNEQFF. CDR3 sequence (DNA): TGTGCCAGCACCAACCCCCGGGGAGGGACGAATGAGCAGTTCTTC.

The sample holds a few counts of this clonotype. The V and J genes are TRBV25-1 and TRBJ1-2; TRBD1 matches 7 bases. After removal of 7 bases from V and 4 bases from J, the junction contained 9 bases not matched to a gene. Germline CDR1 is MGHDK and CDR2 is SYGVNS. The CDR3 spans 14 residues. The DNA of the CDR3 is TGTGCCAGCACCGCGACAGGGCGATTCTATGGCTACACCTTC. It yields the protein CASTATGRFYGYTF.

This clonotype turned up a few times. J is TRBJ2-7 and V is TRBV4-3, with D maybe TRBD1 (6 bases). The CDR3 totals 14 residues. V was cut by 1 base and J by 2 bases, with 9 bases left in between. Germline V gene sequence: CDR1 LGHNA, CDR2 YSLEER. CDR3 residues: CASSQVDRPYEQYF. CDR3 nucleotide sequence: TGCGCCAGCAGCCAAGTAGACAGGCCCTACGAGCAGTACTTC.

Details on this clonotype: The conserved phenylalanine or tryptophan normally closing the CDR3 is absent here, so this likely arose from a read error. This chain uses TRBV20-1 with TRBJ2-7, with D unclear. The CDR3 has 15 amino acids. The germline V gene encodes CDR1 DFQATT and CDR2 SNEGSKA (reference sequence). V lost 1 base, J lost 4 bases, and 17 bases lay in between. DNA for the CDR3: TGCAGTGCTAGAGGGTCCGCTCATAGGGTGTACGAGCAGTACTCC. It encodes CSARGSAHRVYEQYS.

CDR3 sequence: CASSPAGTSANNEQFF. As DNA, the CDR3 is TGTGCCAGCAGCCCGGCCGGGACTAGCGCCAACAATGAGCAGTTCTTC. V usage is TRBV4-2 and J usage is TRBJ2-1; TRBD2 agrees at 10 bases. From germline, CDR1 is LGHNA and CDR2 YNFKEQ. The trim removed 4 bases at V and 5 bases at J, leaving 8 bases unmatched. This CDR3 is built from 16 residues.

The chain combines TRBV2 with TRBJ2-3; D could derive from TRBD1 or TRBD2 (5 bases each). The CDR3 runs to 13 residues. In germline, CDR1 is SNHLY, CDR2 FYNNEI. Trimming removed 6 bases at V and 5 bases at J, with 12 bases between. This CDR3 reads CASSREGRDTQYF. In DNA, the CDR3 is TGTGCCAGCAGCCGAGAGGGGAGAGATACGCAGTATTTT.

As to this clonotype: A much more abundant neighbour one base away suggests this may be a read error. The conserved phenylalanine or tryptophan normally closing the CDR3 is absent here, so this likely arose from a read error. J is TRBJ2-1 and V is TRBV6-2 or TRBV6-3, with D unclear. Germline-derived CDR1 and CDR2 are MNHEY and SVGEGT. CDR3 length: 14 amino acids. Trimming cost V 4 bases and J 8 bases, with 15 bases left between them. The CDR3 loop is CASSSYSRADEQFL. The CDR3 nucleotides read TGTGCCAGCAGTTCGTACTCACGTGCGGATGAGCAGTTCTTA.